This T cell receptor (beta chain) originates from a study of cytomegalovirus exposure and HLA in healthy donors. The CDR3 contains 17 residues. With 1 base clipped from V and 3 bases from J, the junction kept 7 bases outside the gene matches. Germline V CDR1 and CDR2: SGHTA, FQGNSA. Primers included in the PCR were 60 Vbeta and 13 Jbeta primers. Repertoires were generated with immunoSEQ multiplex PCR, while TCRdb's copy carries only in-frame clones and drops some. The sample contains roughly 150,000 clones, roughly 80% of which appear only once. The sample comprised PBMCs. The clonotype originates from a man between 40 and 49 years old in good health and CMV-seronegative. The chain employs TRBV7-2 and TRBJ2-3, with 10 bases identical to TRBD2. The CDR3 coding sequence is TGTGCCAGCAGCTTAGTCCCAGCGGGGGGGCCGACAGATACGCAGTATTTT. This encodes CASSLVPAGGPTDTQYF.